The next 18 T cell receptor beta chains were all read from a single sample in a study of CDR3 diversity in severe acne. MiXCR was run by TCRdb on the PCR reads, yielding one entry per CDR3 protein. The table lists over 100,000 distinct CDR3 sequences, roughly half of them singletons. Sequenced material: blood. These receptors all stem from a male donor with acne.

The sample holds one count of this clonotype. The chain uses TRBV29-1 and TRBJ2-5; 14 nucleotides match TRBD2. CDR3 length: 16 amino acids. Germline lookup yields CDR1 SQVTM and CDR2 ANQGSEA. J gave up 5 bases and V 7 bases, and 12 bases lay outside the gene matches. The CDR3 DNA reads TGCAGCGACCTATCGACTAGCGGGAGGGCCTTTGAGACCCAGTACTTC. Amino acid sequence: CSDLSTSGRAFETQYF.

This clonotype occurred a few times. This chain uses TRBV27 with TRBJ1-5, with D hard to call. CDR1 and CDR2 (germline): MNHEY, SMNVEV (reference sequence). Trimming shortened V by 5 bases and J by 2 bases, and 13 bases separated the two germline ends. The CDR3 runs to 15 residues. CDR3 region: CASSTQGGGNQPQHF. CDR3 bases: TGTGCCAGCAGTACCCAAGGAGGAGGCAATCAGCCCCAGCATTTT.

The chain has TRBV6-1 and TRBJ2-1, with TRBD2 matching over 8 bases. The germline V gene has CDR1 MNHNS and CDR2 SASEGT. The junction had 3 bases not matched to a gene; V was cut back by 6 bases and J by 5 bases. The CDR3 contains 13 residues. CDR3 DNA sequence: TGTGCCAGCAGAGCGGGAGCCAACAATGAGCAGTTCTTC. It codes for CASRAGANNEQFF.

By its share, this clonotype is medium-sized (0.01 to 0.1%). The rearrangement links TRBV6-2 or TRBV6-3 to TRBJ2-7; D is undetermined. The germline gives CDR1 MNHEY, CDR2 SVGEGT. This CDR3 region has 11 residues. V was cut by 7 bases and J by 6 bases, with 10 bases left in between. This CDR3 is CASTAVGEQYF. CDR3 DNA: TGTGCCAGCACCGCCGTGGGCGAGCAGTACTTC.

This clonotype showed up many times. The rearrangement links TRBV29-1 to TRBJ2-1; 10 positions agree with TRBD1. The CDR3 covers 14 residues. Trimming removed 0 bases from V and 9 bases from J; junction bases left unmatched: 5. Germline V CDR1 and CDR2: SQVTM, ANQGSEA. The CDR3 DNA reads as TGCAGCGTTGAAGATGGACAGGGGGACGGTGAGCAGTTCTTC. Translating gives CSVEDGQGDGEQFF.

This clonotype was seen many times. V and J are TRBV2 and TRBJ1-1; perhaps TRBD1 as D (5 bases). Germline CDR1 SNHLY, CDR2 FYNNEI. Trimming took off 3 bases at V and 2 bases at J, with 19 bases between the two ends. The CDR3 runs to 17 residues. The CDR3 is CASSEGGPWTRNTEAFF. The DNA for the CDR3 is TGTGCCAGCAGTGAGGGCGGTCCGTGGACAAGAAACACTGAAGCTTTCTTT.

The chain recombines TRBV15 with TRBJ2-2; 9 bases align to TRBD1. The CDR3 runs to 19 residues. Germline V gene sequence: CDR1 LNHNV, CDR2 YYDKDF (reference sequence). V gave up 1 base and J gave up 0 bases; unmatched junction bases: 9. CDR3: CATSRAYRGQPSNTGELFF. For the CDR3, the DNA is TGTGCCACCAGCAGAGCATACAGGGGGCAACCTTCGAACACCGGGGAGCTGTTTTTT.

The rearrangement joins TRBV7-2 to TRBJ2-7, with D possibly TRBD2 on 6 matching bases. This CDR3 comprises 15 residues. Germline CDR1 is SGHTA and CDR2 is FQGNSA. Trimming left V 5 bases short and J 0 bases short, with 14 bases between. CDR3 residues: CASSPGLGSSYEQYF. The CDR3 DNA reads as TGTGCCAGCAGCCCGGGACTTGGGAGCTCCTACGAGCAGTACTTC.

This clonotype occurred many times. The CDR3 reads CASTGGVERNYNEQFF. The CDR3 DNA reads TGTGCCAGCACCGGAGGGGTGGAGCGGAACTACAATGAGCAGTTCTTC. This chain uses TRBV6-1 with TRBJ2-1; TRBD2 is a possible D gene (6 bases). Germline V CDR1 and CDR2: MNHNS, SASEGT. Trimming removed 7 bases at V and 3 bases at J, with 19 bases between. This CDR3 comprises 16 residues.

CDR3 in amino acids: CAIGLSGRIGETQYF. In nucleotides, the CDR3 is TGTGCCATCGGTCTTAGCGGGAGAATTGGCGAGACCCAGTACTTC. The chain couples TRBV10-3 to TRBJ2-5, with 9 nucleotides matching TRBD2. Trimming cost V 8 bases and J 5 bases; bases outside gene matches: 12. Germline CDR1 reads ENHRY; CDR2 reads SYGVKD. The CDR3 has 15 amino acids.

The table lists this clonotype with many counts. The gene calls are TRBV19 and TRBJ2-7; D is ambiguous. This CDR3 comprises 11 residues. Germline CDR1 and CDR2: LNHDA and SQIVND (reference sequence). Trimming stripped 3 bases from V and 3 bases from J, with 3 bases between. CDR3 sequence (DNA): TGTGCCAGTAGTATGGGCTACGAGCAGTACTTC. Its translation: CASSMGYEQYF.

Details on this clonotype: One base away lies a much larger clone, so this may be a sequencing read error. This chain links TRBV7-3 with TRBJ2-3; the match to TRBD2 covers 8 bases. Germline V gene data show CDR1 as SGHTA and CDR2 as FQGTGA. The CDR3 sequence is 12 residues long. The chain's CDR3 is CASGLAGDTQYF. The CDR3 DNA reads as TGTGCCAGCGGCTTAGCGGGGGATACGCAGTATTTT.

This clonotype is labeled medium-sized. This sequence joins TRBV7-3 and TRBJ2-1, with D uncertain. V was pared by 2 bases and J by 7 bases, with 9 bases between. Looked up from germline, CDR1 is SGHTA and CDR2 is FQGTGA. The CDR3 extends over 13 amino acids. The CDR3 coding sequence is TGTGCCAGCAGCTTAGTGAGAGGAAATGAGCAGTTCTTC. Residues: CASSLVRGNEQFF.

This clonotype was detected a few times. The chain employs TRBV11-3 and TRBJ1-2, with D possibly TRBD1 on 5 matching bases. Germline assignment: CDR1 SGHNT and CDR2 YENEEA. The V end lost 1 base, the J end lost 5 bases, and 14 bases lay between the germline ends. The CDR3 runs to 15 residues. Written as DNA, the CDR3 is TGTGCCAGCAGCTTAGCACCCGGGACGGATTATGGCTACACCTTC. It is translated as CASSLAPGTDYGYTF.

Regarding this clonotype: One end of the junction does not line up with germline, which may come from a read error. In DNA, the CDR3 is TGCGCCGGCAGCTTGGTTTTCGACAGTATGAACACTGAAGCTTTCTTT. This codes for CAGSLVFDSMNTEAFF. V and J are TRBV5-1 and TRBJ1-1; perhaps TRBD1 as D (5 bases). CDR3 length: 16 amino acids. Germline CDR1 is SGHRS and CDR2 is YFSETQ.

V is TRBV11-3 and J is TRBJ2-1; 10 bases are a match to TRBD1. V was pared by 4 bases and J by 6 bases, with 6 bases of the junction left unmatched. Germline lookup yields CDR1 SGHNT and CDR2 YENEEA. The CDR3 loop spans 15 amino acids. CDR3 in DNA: TGTGCCAGCAGCTCACGGGACAGGGGAATCAATGAGCAGTTCTTC. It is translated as CASSSRDRGINEQFF.

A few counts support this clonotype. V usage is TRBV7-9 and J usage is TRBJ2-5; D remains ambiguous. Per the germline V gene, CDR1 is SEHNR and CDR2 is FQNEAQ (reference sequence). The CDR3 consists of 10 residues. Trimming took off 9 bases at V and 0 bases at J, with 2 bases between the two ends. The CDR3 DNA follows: TGTGCCAGACACCAAGAGACCCAGTACTTC. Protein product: CARHQETQYF.

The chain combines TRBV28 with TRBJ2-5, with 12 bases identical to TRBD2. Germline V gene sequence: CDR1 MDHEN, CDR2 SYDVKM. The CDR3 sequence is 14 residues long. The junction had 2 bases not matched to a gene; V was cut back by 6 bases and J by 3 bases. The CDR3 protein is CASRTSGRKETQYF. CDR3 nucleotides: TGTGCCAGCAGGACTAGCGGGAGAAAAGAGACCCAGTACTTC.